The 10 T cell receptor beta chains below come from one sample, sequenced in a study of control samples from healthy donors and cancer patients. Sequencing used immunoSEQ multiplex PCR; TCRdb keeps in-frame clones, though not all of them. This table has fewer than 70,000 clones, 94% appearing once. Material: blood. The receptors come from a man younger than 45 in good health.

The chain couples TRBV9 to TRBJ2-1, with D maybe TRBD1 (5 bases). The V end lost 0 bases, the J end lost 8 bases, and 15 bases lay between the germline ends. The CDR3 sequence is 15 residues long. CDR1 is SGDLS, CDR2 YYNGEE, per germline. The CDR3 bases are TGTGCCAGCAGCGTAGGGTATGGGCCACAGGATGAGCAGTTCTTC. This translates into CASSVGYGPQDEQFF.

This clone was seen just once. The chain couples TRBV2 to TRBJ1-1; 7 positions agree with TRBD1. The CDR3 runs 13 residues. Germline CDR1 SNHLY, CDR2 FYNNEI. The junction had 11 bases not matched to a gene; V was cut back by 10 bases and J by 6 bases. CDR3 protein: CAISTGKGPEAFF. CDR3 in DNA: TGTGCCATCTCGACAGGGAAAGGACCTGAAGCTTTCTTT. The full variable domain, rest sourced from reference TRBV2 and TRBJ1-1, is EPEVTQTPSHQVTQMGQEVILRCVPISNHLYFYWYRQILGQKVEFLVSFYNNEISEKSEIFDDQFSVERPDGSNFTLKIRSTKLEDSAMYFCAISTGKGPEAFFGQGTRLTVV.

V gene TRBV6-5 combines with J gene TRBJ1-2; D ambiguous. The germline V and J ends were trimmed by 2 bases and 7 bases, with 5 bases remaining between them. The CDR3 sequence is 11 residues long. CDR1 and CDR2 from the germline V gene are MNHEY and SVGAGI. CDR3 coding DNA: TGTGCCAGCAGTTACGCAGGTGGCTACACCTTC. Translation gives CASSYAGGYTF.

This clone was seen a single time. The V and J genes are TRBV7-2 and TRBJ1-5; 7 nucleotides match TRBD1. With V trimmed by 4 bases and J by 9 bases, 9 bases remained unmatched. This CDR3 comprises 14 residues. Germline values: CDR1 SGHTA, CDR2 FQGNSA. CDR3 in amino acids: CASSWGQSHRPQHF. CDR3 coding DNA: TGTGCCAGCAGCTGGGGACAGAGCCATCGGCCCCAGCATTTT.

This sequence joins TRBV6-1 and TRBJ2-7; 8 bases map to TRBD2. The V and J ends lost 2 bases and 4 bases, in that order; junction bases with no gene match: 10. CDR1 MNHNS and CDR2 SASEGT come from the germline V gene. CDR3 length: 16 amino acids. As DNA, the CDR3 is TGTGCCAGCAGTGAAAGAGGGCGGGGGGCGAAGTACGAGCAGTACTTC. Residues: CASSERGRGAKYEQYF.

The chain uses TRBV2 and TRBJ1-4; no clear D gene. Trimming shortened V by 2 bases and J by 4 bases, and 5 bases separated the two germline ends. The CDR3 covers 13 residues. In germline, CDR1 is SNHLY, CDR2 FYNNEI. DNA for the CDR3: TGTGCCAGCAGTGAAACGGATAATGAAAAACTGTTTTTT. It translates to CASSETDNEKLFF.

The chain is built from TRBV27 and TRBJ2-7; 10 bases are shared with TRBD2. Germline loops: CDR1 MNHEY, CDR2 SMNVEV (reference sequence). V shed 0 bases and J 2 bases; nucleotides not matched to a gene: 10. This CDR3 has 18 residues. As DNA, the CDR3 is TGTGCCAGCAGTTTATCGAGGGCTAGCGGGAGTTTCACCTACGAGCAGTACTTC. Amino acid sequence: CASSLSRASGSFTYEQYF.

This rearrangement joins TRBV12-5 to TRBJ1-2; perhaps TRBD1 as D (6 bases). The CDR3 is 13 amino acids. CDR1 and CDR2 (germline): LGHNT, FRNRAP. V lost 7 bases and J lost 4, with 13 bases in between. The CDR3 protein is CASAPGQLYGYTF. The CDR3 DNA is TGTGCTAGTGCCCCGGGACAACTCTATGGCTACACCTTC.

This clone was seen just once. The V gene is TRBV30, the J gene TRBJ2-3; D could derive from TRBD1 or TRBD2 (5 bases each). With 6 bases removed from V and 12 bases from J, the gap between germline ends came to 16 bases. The CDR3 is made up of 11 amino acids. Germline V gives CDR1 GTSNPN, CDR2 SVGIG (reference sequence). CDR3 DNA sequence: TGTGCCTGCAACAACCGGGACCATCAGTATTTT. This codes for CACNNRDHQYF.

V and J are TRBV19 and TRBJ1-1; D uncertain. V lost 10 bases and J 2 bases, leaving 8 bases between the germline ends. Germline CDR1 LNHDA, CDR2 SQIVND (reference sequence). The CDR3 length is 11 residues. The CDR3 sequence: CATLINTEAFF. The CDR3, as DNA: TGTGCCACCCTAATAAACACTGAAGCTTTCTTT.